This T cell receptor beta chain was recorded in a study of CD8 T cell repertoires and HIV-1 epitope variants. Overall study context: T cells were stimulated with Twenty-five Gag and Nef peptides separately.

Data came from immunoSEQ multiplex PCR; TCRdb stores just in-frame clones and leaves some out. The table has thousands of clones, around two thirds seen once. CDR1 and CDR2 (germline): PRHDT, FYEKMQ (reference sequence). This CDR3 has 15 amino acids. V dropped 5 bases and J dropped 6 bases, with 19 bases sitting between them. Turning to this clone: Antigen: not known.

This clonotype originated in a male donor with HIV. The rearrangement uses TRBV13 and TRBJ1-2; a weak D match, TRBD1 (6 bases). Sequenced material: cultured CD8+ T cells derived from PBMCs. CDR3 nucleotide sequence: TGTGCCAGCAGCCCGAGAGGGGGGGACGGGGATGGCTACACCTTC. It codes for CASSPRGGDGDGYTF.